This TCR beta chain was observed in a study of identical twins. One entry per CDR3 protein, called by TCRdb with MiXCR from the 5' RACE reads. The sample comprises 210,000 or so distinct CDR3 sequences, 15% to 20% of which are singletons, and over 35% rests with the top ten. This clonotype has a handful of counts. The same data also went into a second study, on T cells expressing NK-cell markers.

This clonotype was sampled from a young woman in good health. The material sequenced was CD8+ T cells sorted from blood.

This chain's CDR3 is CASSGGLATDTQYF. Here the CDR3 DNA reads TGTGCCAGCAGCGGGGGACTAGCGACAGATACGCAGTATTTT. This sequence joins TRBV12-3 or TRBV12-4 and TRBJ2-3, with 10 bases lining up with TRBD2. Unmatched junction bases numbered 3, after V lost 6 bases and J lost 3 bases. The CDR3 contains 14 residues.